These 10 T cell receptor beta chains share one sample of origin, sequenced in a study of patients and donors after allogeneic stem cell transplantation (dated by TCRdb to 2018 to 2021). Receptor amplification or capture employed RT-PCR. Instrument used: NextSeq 550. TCRdb reprocessed the public reads (quality trimming at Q25 with fastp, clone calling with MiXCR) and kept in-frame beta chains. Merged by CDR3 protein, the rows form single entries marked with the most common genes and DNA. The sample table shows roughly 200,000 distinct CDR3 sequences, and around two fifths are seen once. Approximately 30% of the sample is taken by the ten largest. The sequenced sample consisted of blood, either unsorted or a sorted T cell fraction (not recorded which). These receptors all come from a human donor who was either an allogeneic HSCT recipient or a stem cell or donor lymphocyte infusion donor (not recorded which). It is not recorded whose cells these are; they may come from a transplant donor.

As DNA, the CDR3 is TGTGCCAGCAGTGAGCGTTCCGGGACAGGGTACTTC. This encodes CASSERSGTGYF. The chain has TRBV6-1 and TRBJ2-7; TRBD1 aligns across 8 bases. The length of the CDR3 is 12 residues. CDR1 MNHNS and CDR2 SASEGT come from the germline V gene. The J segment lost 12 bases and the V segment lost 3 bases, leaving 7 bases of the junction unmatched.

V and J are TRBV7-2 and TRBJ2-5, with 11 bases lining up with TRBD2. The germline V gene has CDR1 SGHTA and CDR2 FQGNSA. The V segment lost 1 base and the J segment 10 bases; nucleotides outside the gene matches: 8. This CDR3 has 15 amino acids. Here the CDR3 reads CASSLGGLAEVGQYF. Written as DNA, the CDR3 is TGTGCCAGCAGCTTAGGGGGACTAGCGGAAGTGGGCCAGTACTTC.

This clonotype was seen just once. The chain couples TRBV7-9 to TRBJ2-3; a possible D gene is TRBD2 (5 bases). The length of the CDR3 is 15 residues. Germline V lookup: CDR1 SEHNR, CDR2 FQNEAQ (reference sequence). V was cut by 4 bases and J by 3 bases, with 14 bases left in between. The CDR3 DNA sequence: TGTGCCAGCAGCTCCCGGCGGGCGGAGACAGATACGCAGTATTTT. Amino acid sequence: CASSSRRAETDTQYF.

This sequence joins TRBV9 and TRBJ2-7; D unresolved. Germline V gene sequence: CDR1 SGDLS, CDR2 YYNGEE. This CDR3 contains 14 residues. V was pared by 0 bases and J by 2 bases, with 9 bases between. The CDR3 here is CASSVDPATYEQYF. In DNA form, the CDR3 reads TGTGCCAGCAGCGTAGACCCCGCGACCTACGAGCAGTACTTC.

This clonotype was observed a few times. This chain connects TRBV12-3 or TRBV12-4 to TRBJ1-5; D is unclear. The length of the CDR3 is 13 residues. V lost 2 bases, J lost 7 bases, and 9 bases lay in between. CDR3 sequence reads: CASSLSGSQPQHF. CDR3 nucleotides: TGTGCCAGCAGTTTATCGGGGTCACAGCCCCAGCATTTT.

Written as DNA, the CDR3 is TGTGCCAGCAGCGTAGCTCGGAGAGGGGCCATCACGGGACTAGCGGGAGGGCCCTACAATGAGCAGTTCTTC. It specifies CASSVARRGAITGLAGGPYNEQFF. This chain joins TRBV9 and TRBJ2-1; 16 positions match TRBD2. V dropped 0 bases and J dropped 2; count of bases not matched to a gene: 20. This CDR3 is 24 amino acids long. CDR1 and CDR2 (germline): SGDLS, YYNGEE.

This clonotype showed up just a few times. V usage is TRBV5-1 and J usage is TRBJ1-3; no clear D. This CDR3 is 15 amino acids long. V lost 4 bases and J lost 0, with 11 bases in between. Germline V gene data show CDR1 as SGHRS and CDR2 as YFSETQ. CDR3: CASSADPNSGNTIYF. The CDR3 coding sequence is TGCGCCAGCAGCGCCGACCCCAACTCTGGAAACACCATATATTTT.

V gene TRBV12-3 or TRBV12-4 combines with J gene TRBJ2-2, with no clear D. V was shortened by 3 bases and J by 7 bases, with 3 bases between the two germline ends. This CDR3 contains 11 residues. The CDR3 DNA reads as TGTGCCAGCAGTTTCCTCGGGGAGCTGTTTTTT. Its protein product is CASSFLGELFF.

The chain carries TRBV12-3 or TRBV12-4 and TRBJ1-3, with no clear D. The V end was cut by 6 bases, the J end by 4 bases, with 19 bases between. The CDR3 covers 16 residues. The CDR3 sequence is CASSPIIWTVGNTIYF. The DNA for the CDR3 is TGTGCCAGCAGCCCCATCATCTGGACTGTCGGAAACACCATATATTTT.

This clonotype showed up just a few times. The chain joins TRBV19 to TRBJ1-2, with 9 bases lining up with TRBD1. V shed 7 bases and J 3 bases; nucleotides not matched to a gene: 9. The germline CDR1 and CDR2 sequences are LNHDA and SQIVND (reference sequence). The CDR3 contains 15 residues. The CDR3 nucleotides read TGTGCCAGTAAGGACTGGAGACAGGGGGACTATGGCTACACCTTC. Protein product: CASKDWRQGDYGYTF. The full variable domain, with the rest looked up from reference TRBV19 and TRBJ1-2, is DGGITQSPKYLFRKEGQNVTLSCEQNLNHDAMYWYRQDPGQGLRLIYYSQIVNDFQKGDIAEGYSVSREKKESFPLTVTSAQKNPTAFYLCASKDWRQGDYGYTFGSGTRLTVV.